The clone carrying this T cell receptor (beta chain) has only one observation. The germline V gene has CDR1 LGHNA and CDR2 YSLEER. Trimming shortened V by 1 base and J by 8 bases, and 17 bases separated the two germline ends. This CDR3 comprises 15 residues. This entry is derived from a study of shared clonotypes between healthy human individuals. Study as a whole: Used for every donor were three CD4 naive, three CD4 memory, two CD8 naive and one CD8 memory plate.

Method: immunoSEQ multiplex PCR; TCRdb's copy keeps in-frame clones and lacks some. Of 2 million to 2.5 million clones listed, over 85% were seen once; the top ten hold 0.9% to 1.4%. Selected positively for CCR7 and CD45RO-negative, naive CD8 cells excluded terminally differentiated effector memory CD45RA+ cells. Each of the donors was a healthy adult who was HIV-negative and had not had a recent acute infection or vaccination. The chain joins TRBV4-3 to TRBJ1-1; no definite D call. Sequenced material: naive CD8+ T cells sorted from blood. This TCR was sampled from a man in his late teens or twenties in good health. CDR3 bases: TGCGCCAGCAGCCAAGTTTTGGAGGGAAGCCCCGAAGCTTTCTTT. This sequence encodes CASSQVLEGSPEAFF.